This TCR beta chain appears in the sequencing data of a study of T cell changes during pregnancy in multiple sclerosis. TCRdb's copy holds only in-frame clones and misses some; the assay was immunoSEQ multiplex PCR. The sample carries 88,000 or so clones, about 91% recorded once. Germline assignment: CDR1 SGHRS and CDR2 YFSETQ. The CDR3 runs to 15 residues. V shed 1 base and J 7 bases; nucleotides not matched to a gene: 4. This clonotype originated in a female donor with multiple sclerosis, enrolled in a pregnancy study. Specimen: peripheral blood, collected before pregnancy. The chain carries TRBV5-1 and TRBJ2-1; 11 bases map to TRBD2. The CDR3 sequence: CASSLTSGGPNEQFF. DNA for the CDR3: TGCGCCAGCAGCTTGACTAGCGGGGGCCCAAATGAGCAGTTCTTC.